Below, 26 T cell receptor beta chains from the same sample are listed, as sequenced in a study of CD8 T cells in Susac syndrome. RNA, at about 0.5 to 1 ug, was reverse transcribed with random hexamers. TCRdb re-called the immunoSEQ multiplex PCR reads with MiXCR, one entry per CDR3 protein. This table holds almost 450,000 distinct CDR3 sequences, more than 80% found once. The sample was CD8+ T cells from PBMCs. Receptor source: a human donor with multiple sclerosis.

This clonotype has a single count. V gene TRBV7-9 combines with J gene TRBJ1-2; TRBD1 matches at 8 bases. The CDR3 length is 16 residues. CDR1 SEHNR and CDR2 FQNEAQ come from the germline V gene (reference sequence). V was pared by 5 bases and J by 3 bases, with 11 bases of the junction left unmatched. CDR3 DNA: TGTGCCAGCAGCCGTACCGGACAGGGCCTTGACTATGGCTACACCTTC. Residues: CASSRTGQGLDYGYTF.

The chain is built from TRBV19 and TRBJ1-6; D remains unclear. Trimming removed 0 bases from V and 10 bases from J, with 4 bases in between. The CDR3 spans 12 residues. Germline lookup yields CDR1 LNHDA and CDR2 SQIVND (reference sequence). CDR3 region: CASSIEASPLHF. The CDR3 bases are TGTGCCAGTAGTATAGAAGCCTCACCCCTCCACTTT.

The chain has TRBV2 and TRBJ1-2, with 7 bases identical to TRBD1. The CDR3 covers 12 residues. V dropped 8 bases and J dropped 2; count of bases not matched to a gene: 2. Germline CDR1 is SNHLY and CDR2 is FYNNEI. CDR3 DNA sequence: TGTGCCAGCCCGGACAGGAACTATGGCTACACCTTC. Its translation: CASPDRNYGYTF.

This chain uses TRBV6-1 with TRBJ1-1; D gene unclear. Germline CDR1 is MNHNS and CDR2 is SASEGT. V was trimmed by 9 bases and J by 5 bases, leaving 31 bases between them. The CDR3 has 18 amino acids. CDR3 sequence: CASPINPGIDLLGTEAFF. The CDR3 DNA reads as TGTGCCAGTCCAATTAACCCGGGAATAGACCTTTTAGGGACTGAAGCTTTCTTT.

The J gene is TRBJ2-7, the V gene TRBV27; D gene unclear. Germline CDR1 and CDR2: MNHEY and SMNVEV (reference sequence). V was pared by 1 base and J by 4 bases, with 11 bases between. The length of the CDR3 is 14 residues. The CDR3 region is CASSLYSATYEQYF. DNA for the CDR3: TGTGCCAGCAGTTTATACAGCGCGACTTACGAGCAGTACTTC.

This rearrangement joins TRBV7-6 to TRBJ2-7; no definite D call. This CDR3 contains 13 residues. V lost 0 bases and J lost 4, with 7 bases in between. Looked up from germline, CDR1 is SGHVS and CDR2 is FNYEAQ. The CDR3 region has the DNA TGTGCCAGCAGCTTAGCCATAGGGTACGAGCAGTACTTC. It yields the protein CASSLAIGYEQYF.

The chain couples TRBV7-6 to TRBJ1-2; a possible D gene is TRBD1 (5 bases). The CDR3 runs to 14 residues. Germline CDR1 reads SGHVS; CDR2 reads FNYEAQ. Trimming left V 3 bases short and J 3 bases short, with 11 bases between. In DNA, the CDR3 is TGTGCCAGCAGCTTTGGGGCTGCTGACTATGGCTACACCTTC. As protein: CASSFGAADYGYTF. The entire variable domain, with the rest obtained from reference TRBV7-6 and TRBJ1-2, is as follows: GAGVSQSPRYKVTKRGQDVALRCDPISGHVSLYWYRQALGQGPEFLTYFNYEAQQDKSGLPNDRFSAERPEGSISTLTIQRTEQRDSAMYRCASSFGAADYGYTFGSGTRLTVV.

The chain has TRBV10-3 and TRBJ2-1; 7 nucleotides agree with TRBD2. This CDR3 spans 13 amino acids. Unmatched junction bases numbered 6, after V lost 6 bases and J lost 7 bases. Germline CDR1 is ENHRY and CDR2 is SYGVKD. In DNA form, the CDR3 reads TGTGCCATCAGCCCCCTCGGGGGGAATGAGCAGTTCTTC. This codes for CAISPLGGNEQFF.

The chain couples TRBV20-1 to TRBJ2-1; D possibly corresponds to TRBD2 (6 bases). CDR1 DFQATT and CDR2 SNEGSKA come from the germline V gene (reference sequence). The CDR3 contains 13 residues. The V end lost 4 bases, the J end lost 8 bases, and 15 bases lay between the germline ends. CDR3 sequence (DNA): TGCAGTGCTACGGGACTGGGCACCGATGAGCAGTTCTTC. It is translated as CSATGLGTDEQFF.

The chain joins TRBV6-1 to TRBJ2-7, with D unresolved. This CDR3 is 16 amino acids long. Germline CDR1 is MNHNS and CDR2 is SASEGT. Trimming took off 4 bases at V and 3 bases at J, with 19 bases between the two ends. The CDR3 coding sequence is TGTGCCAGCAGTGTAAAAAGATCCGGGCCCTACTACGAGCAGTACTTC. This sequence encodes CASSVKRSGPYYEQYF.

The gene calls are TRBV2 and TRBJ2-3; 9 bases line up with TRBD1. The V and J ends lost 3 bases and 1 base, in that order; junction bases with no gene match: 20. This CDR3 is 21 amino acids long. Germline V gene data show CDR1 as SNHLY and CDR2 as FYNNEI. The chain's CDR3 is CASSDPFGRGTGQVGTDTQYF. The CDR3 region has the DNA TGTGCCAGCAGTGATCCTTTCGGTCGGGGGACAGGGCAGGTGGGCACAGATACGCAGTATTTT. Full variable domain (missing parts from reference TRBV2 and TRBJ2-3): EPEVTQTPSHQVTQMGQEVILRCVPISNHLYFYWYRQILGQKVEFLVSFYNNEISEKSEIFDDQFSVERPDGSNFTLKIRSTKLEDSAMYFCASSDPFGRGTGQVGTDTQYFGPGTRLTVL.

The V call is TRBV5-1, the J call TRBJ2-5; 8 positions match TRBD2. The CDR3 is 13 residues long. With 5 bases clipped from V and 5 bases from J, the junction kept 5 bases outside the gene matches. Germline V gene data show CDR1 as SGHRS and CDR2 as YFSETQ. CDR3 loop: CASRLPGGETQYF. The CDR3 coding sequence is TGCGCCAGCAGGCTTCCGGGAGGGGAGACCCAGTACTTC.

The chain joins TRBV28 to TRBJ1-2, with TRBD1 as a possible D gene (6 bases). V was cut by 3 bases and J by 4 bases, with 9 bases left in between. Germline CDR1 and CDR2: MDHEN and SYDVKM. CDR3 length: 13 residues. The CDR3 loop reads CASSLEQGYGYTF. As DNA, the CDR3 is TGTGCCAGCAGTTTGGAACAGGGCTATGGCTACACCTTC.

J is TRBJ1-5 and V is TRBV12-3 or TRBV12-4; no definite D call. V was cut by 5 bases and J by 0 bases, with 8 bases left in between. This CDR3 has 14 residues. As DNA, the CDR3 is TGTGCCAGCAGTGTTGGGTATAGCAATCAGCCCCAGCATTTT. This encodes CASSVGYSNQPQHF.

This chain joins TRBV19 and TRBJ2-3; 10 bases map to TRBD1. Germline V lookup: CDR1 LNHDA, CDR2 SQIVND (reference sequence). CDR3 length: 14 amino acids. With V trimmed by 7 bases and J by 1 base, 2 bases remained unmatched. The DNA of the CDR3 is TGTGCCAGTATTGGGACAGGGGGCACAGATACGCAGTATTTT. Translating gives CASIGTGGTDTQYF.

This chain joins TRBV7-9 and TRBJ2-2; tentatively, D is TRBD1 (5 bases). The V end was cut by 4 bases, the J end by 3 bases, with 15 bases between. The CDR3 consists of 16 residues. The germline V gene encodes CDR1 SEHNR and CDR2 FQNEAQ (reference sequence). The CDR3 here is CASSSLETAYTGELFF. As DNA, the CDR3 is TGTGCCAGCAGCTCCTTAGAGACAGCCTACACCGGGGAGCTGTTTTTT.

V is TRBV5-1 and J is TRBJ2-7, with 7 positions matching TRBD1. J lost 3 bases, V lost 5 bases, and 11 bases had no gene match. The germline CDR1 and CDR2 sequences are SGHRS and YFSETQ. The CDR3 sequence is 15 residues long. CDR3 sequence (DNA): TGCGCCAGCAGTCTTCGGCAGGGGGAATTCTACGAGCAGTACTTC. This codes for CASSLRQGEFYEQYF.

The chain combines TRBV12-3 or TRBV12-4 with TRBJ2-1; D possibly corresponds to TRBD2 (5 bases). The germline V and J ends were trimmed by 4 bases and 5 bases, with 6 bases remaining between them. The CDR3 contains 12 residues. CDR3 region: CASSSLDNEQFF. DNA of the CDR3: TGTGCCAGCAGTTCACTAGACAATGAGCAGTTCTTC.

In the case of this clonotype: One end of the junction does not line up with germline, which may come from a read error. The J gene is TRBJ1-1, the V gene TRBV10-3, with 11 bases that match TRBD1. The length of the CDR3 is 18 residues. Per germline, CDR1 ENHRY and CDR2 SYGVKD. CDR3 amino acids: CAISPTPGQGDGDTEAFF. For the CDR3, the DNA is TGTGCCATCAGCCCAACCCCGGGACAGGGGGATGGGGACACTGAAGCCTTCTTT.

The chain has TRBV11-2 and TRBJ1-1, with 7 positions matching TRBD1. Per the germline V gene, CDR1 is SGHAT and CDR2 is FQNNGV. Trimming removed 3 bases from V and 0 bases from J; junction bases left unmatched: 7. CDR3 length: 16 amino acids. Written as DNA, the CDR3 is TGTGCCAGCAGCTTCTATTTGGGACAGATGAACACTGAAGCTTTCTTT. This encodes CASSFYLGQMNTEAFF.

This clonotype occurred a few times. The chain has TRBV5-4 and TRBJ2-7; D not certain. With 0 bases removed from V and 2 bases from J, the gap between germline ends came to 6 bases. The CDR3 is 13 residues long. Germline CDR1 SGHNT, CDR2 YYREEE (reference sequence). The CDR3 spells CASSLETTYEQYF. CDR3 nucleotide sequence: TGTGCCAGCAGCTTGGAAACAACCTACGAGCAGTACTTC. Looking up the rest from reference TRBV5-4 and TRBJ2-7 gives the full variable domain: ETGVTQSPTHLIKTRGQQVTLRCSSQSGHNTVSWYQQALGQGPQFIFQYYREEENGRGNFPPRFSGLQFPNYSSELNVNALELDDSALYLCASSLETTYEQYFGPGTRLTVT.

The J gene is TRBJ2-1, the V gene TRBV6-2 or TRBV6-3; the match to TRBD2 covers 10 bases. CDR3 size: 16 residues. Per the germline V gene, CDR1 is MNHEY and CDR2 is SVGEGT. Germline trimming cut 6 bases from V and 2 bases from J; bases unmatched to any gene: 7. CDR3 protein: CASRDASGRAYNEQFF. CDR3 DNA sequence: TGTGCCAGCAGAGACGCAAGCGGGAGGGCCTACAATGAGCAGTTCTTC.

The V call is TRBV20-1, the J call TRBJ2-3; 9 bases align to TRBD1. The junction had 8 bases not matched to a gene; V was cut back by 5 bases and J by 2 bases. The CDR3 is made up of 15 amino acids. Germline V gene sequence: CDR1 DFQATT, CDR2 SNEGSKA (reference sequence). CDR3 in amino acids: CSARRTGAYTDTQYF. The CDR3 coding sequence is TGCAGTGCTCGGAGGACAGGGGCGTACACAGATACGCAGTATTTT.

The CDR3 protein is CSGIQGYTEAFF. The CDR3 DNA reads TGCAGCGGTATACAGGGTTACACTGAAGCTTTCTTT. The chain combines TRBV29-1 with TRBJ1-1, with D possibly TRBD1 on 6 matching bases. Germline V gives CDR1 SQVTM, CDR2 ANQGSEA. Trimming pared 7 bases from V and 3 bases from J, leaving 12 bases between. This CDR3 region has 12 residues. Looking up the rest from reference TRBV29-1 and TRBJ1-1 gives the full variable domain: SAVISQKPSRDICQRGTSLTIQCQVDSQVTMMFWYRQQPGQSLTLIATANQGSEATYESGFVIDKFPISRPNLTFSTLTVSNMSPEDSSIYLCSGIQGYTEAFFGQGTRLTVV.

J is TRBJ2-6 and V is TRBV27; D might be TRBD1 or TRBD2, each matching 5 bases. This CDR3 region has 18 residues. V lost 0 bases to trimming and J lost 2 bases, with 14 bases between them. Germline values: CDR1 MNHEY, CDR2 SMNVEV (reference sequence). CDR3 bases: TGTGCCAGCAGTTTATCGTCTCCCTTGGGGGCTGGGGCCAACGTCCTGACTTTC. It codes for CASSLSSPLGAGANVLTF. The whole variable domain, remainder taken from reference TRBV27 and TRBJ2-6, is EAQVTQNPRYLITVTGKKLTVTCSQNMNHEYMSWYRQDPGLGLRQIYYSMNVEVTDKGDVPEGYKVSRKEKRNFPLILESPSPNQTSLYFCASSLSSPLGAGANVLTFGAGSRLTVL.

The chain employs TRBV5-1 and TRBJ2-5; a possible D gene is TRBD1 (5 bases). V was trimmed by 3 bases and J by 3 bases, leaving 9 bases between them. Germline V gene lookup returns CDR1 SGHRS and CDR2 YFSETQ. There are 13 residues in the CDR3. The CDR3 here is CASSSTEEETQYF. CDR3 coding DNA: TGCGCCAGCAGCTCGACAGAGGAAGAGACCCAGTACTTC.